Below, 32 T cell receptor beta chains from the same sample are listed, as sequenced in a study of cytomegalovirus exposure and HLA in healthy donors. With 60 Vbeta and 13 Jbeta primers, the PCR was carried out. Repertoires were generated with immunoSEQ multiplex PCR, while TCRdb's copy carries only in-frame clones and drops some. The profile shows about 210,000 clones, 81% of them singletons. Material: PBMCs. All receptors come from a man in his forties or fifties in good health and CMV-seropositive.

CDR3 loop: CASSLTTTNEKLFF. Written as DNA, the CDR3 is TGTGCCAGCAGCTTGACAACAACTAATGAAAAACTGTTTTTT. J is TRBJ1-4 and V is TRBV28; D not resolved. Germline loops: CDR1 MDHEN, CDR2 SYDVKM. The ends were cut back, 6 bases at V and 0 bases at J, with 8 bases in the middle. The CDR3 has 14 amino acids.

The chain joins TRBV6-6 to TRBJ1-1, with D perhaps TRBD1 (6 bases). The germline CDR1 and CDR2 sequences are MNHNY and SVGAGI (reference sequence). Trimming left V 5 bases short and J 5 bases short, with 18 bases between. This CDR3 has 15 residues. DNA for the CDR3: TGTGCCAGCAGTATTTCCCGGGCCCAGGGGACTGAAGCTTTCTTT. Translating gives CASSISRAQGTEAFF.

This sequence joins TRBV27 and TRBJ2-7; D not certain. There are 10 residues in the CDR3. Germline V gene data show CDR1 as MNHEY and CDR2 as SMNVEV (reference sequence). The ends were cut back, 11 bases at V and 6 bases at J, with 11 bases in the middle. The DNA for the CDR3 is TGTGCCTGCCGGAGTCGCGAGCAGTACTTC. It specifies CACRSREQYF.

The rearrangement joins TRBV6-1 to TRBJ1-2, with TRBD1 identical over 8 bases. The germline CDR1 and CDR2 sequences are MNHNS and SASEGT. This CDR3 comprises 12 residues. CDR3 in amino acids: CTLDRGFYGYTF. The CDR3 region has the DNA TGTACTTTAGACAGGGGTTTCTATGGCTACACCTTC.

The chain recombines TRBV29-1 with TRBJ2-7; possibly TRBD1 for D (6 bases). Trimming took 4 bases from V and 2 from J, leaving 9 bases between them. Germline V lookup: CDR1 SQVTM, CDR2 ANQGSEA. The CDR3 sequence is 12 residues long. The chain's CDR3 is CSVVGTPYEQYF. The CDR3 DNA reads as TGCAGCGTTGTAGGGACACCCTACGAGCAGTACTTC.

The rearrangement uses TRBV29-1 and TRBJ2-5, with D possibly being TRBD1 (6 bases). The CDR3 sequence is 14 residues long. Trimming shortened V by 1 base and J by 5 bases, and 14 bases separated the two germline ends. CDR1 and CDR2 (germline): SQVTM, ANQGSEA. The CDR3 sequence: CSVEGGRGRETQYF. DNA for the CDR3: TGCAGCGTTGAAGGGGGCAGGGGACGTGAGACCCAGTACTTC.

The CDR3 bases are TGTGCCAGCAGCTTGCAACTAGCGGGATCCACAGATACGCAGTATTTT. It is translated as CASSLQLAGSTDTQYF. The J gene is TRBJ2-3, the V gene TRBV5-4, with 10 bases matching TRBD2. This CDR3 comprises 16 residues. Looked up from germline, CDR1 is SGHNT and CDR2 is YYREEE (reference sequence). The J segment lost 2 bases and the V segment lost 1 base, leaving 4 bases of the junction unmatched.

This clone was counted only a few times. The rearrangement joins TRBV27 to TRBJ2-1; D perhaps matches TRBD2 (6 bases). The CDR3 has 14 amino acids. Trimming removed 0 bases from V and 9 bases from J, with 12 bases in between. Germline V gives CDR1 MNHEY, CDR2 SMNVEV (reference sequence). The CDR3 coding sequence is TGTGCCAGCAGTTTATCCGGGGGTCTCGGTGAGCAGTTCTTC. Encoded protein: CASSLSGGLGEQFF.

The chain carries TRBV6-1 and TRBJ2-7, with 9 bases identical to TRBD1. CDR1 MNHNS and CDR2 SASEGT come from the germline V gene. Trimming took 4 bases from V and 4 from J; bases not matched to a gene: 5. The CDR3 spans 14 residues. The CDR3 is CASSGPGTGYEQYF. CDR3 coding DNA: TGTGCCAGCAGTGGCCCAGGGACAGGGTACGAGCAGTACTTC.

The chain recombines TRBV6-1 with TRBJ2-5; TRBD2 matches 7 bases. CDR3 length: 14 amino acids. V lost 6 bases, J lost 1 base, and 5 bases stayed unmatched. The germline V gene has CDR1 MNHNS and CDR2 SASEGT. CDR3 amino acids: CASSPGTTQETQYF. The CDR3 region has the DNA TGTGCCAGCAGCCCCGGGACTACCCAAGAGACCCAGTACTTC.

The chain is built from TRBV27 and TRBJ2-7; no reliable D call. This CDR3 region has 16 residues. Trimming left V 2 bases short and J 0 bases short, with 14 bases between. CDR1 is MNHEY, CDR2 SMNVEV, per germline (reference sequence). The CDR3 sequence is CASSLRVGPSSYEQYF. As DNA, the CDR3 is TGTGCCAGCAGTTTAAGAGTTGGGCCGTCCTCCTACGAGCAGTACTTC.

The V gene is TRBV18, the J gene TRBJ2-1, with 9 bases identical to TRBD1. Per the germline V gene, CDR1 is KGHSH and CDR2 is LQKENI. Trimming removed 3 bases from V and 10 bases from J; junction bases left unmatched: 7. The CDR3 length is 14 residues. Written as DNA, the CDR3 is TGTGCCAGCTCACCCGGGACAGGGCCCCAGGAGCAGTTCTTC. Translation gives CASSPGTGPQEQFF.

The chain employs TRBV10-3 and TRBJ2-7; weak D call: TRBD2 (5 bases). CDR3 length: 14 residues. V lost 6 bases and J 0 bases, leaving 12 bases between the germline ends. Germline V lookup: CDR1 ENHRY, CDR2 SYGVKD. The CDR3 coding sequence is TGTGCCATCAGATCCACGGCGGGCTCCTACGAGCAGTACTTC. As protein: CAIRSTAGSYEQYF.

The chain combines TRBV5-4 with TRBJ2-1, with D unresolved. Germline V lookup: CDR1 SGHNT, CDR2 YYREEE (reference sequence). Between the trimmed V and J ends, which lost 2 bases and 10 bases, there was a span of 16 bases. CDR3 length: 14 amino acids. The CDR3, as DNA: TGTGCCAGCAGCTTAGGCCCCCTCGACTTGGAGCAGTTCTTC. Translation: CASSLGPLDLEQFF.

This chain links TRBV4-3 with TRBJ2-1, with 14 bases fitting TRBD2. The V gene's germline CDR1 is LGHNA and CDR2 YSLEER. The length of the CDR3 is 15 residues. V dropped 4 bases and J dropped 6; count of bases not matched to a gene: 2. This CDR3 is CASSLGTSGGNEQFF. CDR3 DNA sequence: TGCGCCAGCAGCCTCGGGACTAGCGGGGGCAATGAGCAGTTCTTC.

V usage is TRBV10-3 and J usage is TRBJ1-2; 12 bases match TRBD1. V shed 8 bases and J 2 bases; nucleotides not matched to a gene: 3. The CDR3 is made up of 14 amino acids. The germline gives CDR1 ENHRY, CDR2 SYGVKD. CDR3 nucleotides: TGTGCCATCGGGGACAGGGGGCACAACTATGGCTACACCTTC. This translates into CAIGDRGHNYGYTF.

The V call is TRBV5-1, the J call TRBJ2-5; 9 nucleotides match TRBD2. The J call is uncertain, as TRBJ2-7 better fits the DNA end. CDR1 SGHRS and CDR2 YFSETQ come from the germline V gene. The CDR3 has 15 residues. CDR3 nucleotides: TGCGCCAGCAGACAAGCGGGAGGTAGGGGCTACGAGCAGTACTTC. Translated, it gives CASRQAGGRGYEQYF.

This clone was seen a few times. This chain uses TRBV2 with TRBJ2-7, with TRBD2 matching over 8 bases. The trim removed 7 bases at V and 5 bases at J, leaving 7 bases unmatched. This CDR3 is built from 13 residues. Germline CDR1 is SNHLY and CDR2 is FYNNEI. DNA for the CDR3: TGTGCCAGCATCTTCGGGGGGGCGGACGAGCAGTACTTC. Translating it yields CASIFGGADEQYF. Filled out from reference TRBV2 and TRBJ2-7, the complete variable domain reads EPEVTQTPSHQVTQMGQEVILRCVPISNHLYFYWYRQILGQKVEFLVSFYNNEISEKSEIFDDQFSVERPDGSNFTLKIRSTKLEDSAMYFCASIFGGADEQYFGPGTRLTVT.

V is TRBV5-6 and J is TRBJ1-1, with 8 bases that match TRBD1. The CDR3 is made up of 15 amino acids. The trim removed 4 bases at V and 6 bases at J, leaving 11 bases unmatched. Looked up from germline, CDR1 is SGHDT and CDR2 is YYEEEE. The CDR3 DNA reads TGTGCCAGCAGCCAAGACAGGGGATGGGTCCCTGAAGCTTTCTTT. This translates into CASSQDRGWVPEAFF. Full variable domain (rest looked up from reference TRBV5-6 and TRBJ1-1): DAGVTQSPTHLIKTRGQQVTLRCSPKSGHDTVSWYQQALGQGPQFIFQYYEEEERQRGNFPDRFSGHQFPNYSSELNVNALLLGDSALYLCASSQDRGWVPEAFFGQGTRLTVV.

This clone was seen more than once but under ten times. The chain joins TRBV5-1 to TRBJ2-6; TRBD1 might be the D (5 bases). V was pared by 5 bases and J by 1 base, with 13 bases between. The CDR3 extends over 16 amino acids. Germline CDR1 is SGHRS and CDR2 is YFSETQ. The CDR3 here is CASSPGSSSGANVLTF. The CDR3 nucleotides read TGCGCCAGCAGTCCAGGGTCGTCGTCTGGGGCCAACGTCCTGACTTTC.

The chain joins TRBV27 to TRBJ1-5, with D possibly TRBD1 on 5 matching bases. The CDR3 extends over 12 amino acids. V gave up 5 bases and J gave up 4 bases, with 6 bases separating them. CDR1 is MNHEY, CDR2 SMNVEV, per germline (reference sequence). The CDR3: CASSRGNQPQHF. The CDR3 DNA is TGTGCCAGCAGTAGGGGTAATCAGCCCCAGCATTTT.

This chain uses TRBV5-1 with TRBJ2-7, with 8 bases that match TRBD1. This CDR3 region has 17 residues. Per germline, CDR1 SGHRS and CDR2 YFSETQ. With V trimmed by 4 bases and J by 7 bases, 19 bases remained unmatched. The CDR3 protein is CASSPRGQGPVQQEQYF. In nucleotides, the CDR3 is TGCGCCAGCAGCCCCCGCGGACAGGGACCGGTCCAACAAGAGCAGTACTTC.

The chain recombines TRBV6-5 with TRBJ1-3; D is unclear. The V gene lost 4 bases and the J gene lost 3 bases, with 7 bases spanning the gap. The CDR3 consists of 13 residues. CDR1 is MNHEY and CDR2 is SVGAGI in the germline V gene. The CDR3: CASSSGVGNTIYF. DNA of the CDR3: TGTGCCAGCAGTTCGGGAGTTGGAAACACCATATATTTT.

The chain joins TRBV5-1 to TRBJ1-5; possible D gene TRBD1, 5 bases. Germline CDR1 SGHRS, CDR2 YFSETQ. V was shortened by 4 bases and J by 5 bases, with 13 bases between the two germline ends. The CDR3 length is 14 residues. For the CDR3, the DNA is TGCGCCAGCAGCAAGGTGGGGGGGGATCAGCCCCAGCATTTT. As protein: CASSKVGGDQPQHF.

This chain links TRBV7-9 with TRBJ1-2; D is perhaps TRBD1 (5 bases). In germline, CDR1 is SEHNR, CDR2 FQNEAQ (reference sequence). This CDR3 comprises 14 residues. V shed 0 bases and J shed 4 bases, with 9 bases lying between them. CDR3 amino acids: CASSLAQGIYGYTF. The CDR3, as DNA: TGTGCCAGCAGCTTAGCGCAGGGAATCTATGGCTACACCTTC.

The chain combines TRBV27 with TRBJ1-5; D might be TRBD1 (6 bases). The V end was cut by 6 bases, the J end by 2 bases, with 17 bases between. Germline V CDR1 and CDR2: MNHEY, SMNVEV (reference sequence). The CDR3 spans 16 residues. CDR3 nucleotides: TGTGCCAGCAGCTTAAGCTACAGGGACGGCAATCAGCCCCAGCATTTT. It yields the protein CASSLSYRDGNQPQHF.

V gene TRBV5-1 combines with J gene TRBJ2-1; 7 bases line up with TRBD1. J was trimmed by 0 bases and V by 4 bases; bases with no gene match: 7. CDR1 and CDR2 from the germline V gene are SGHRS and YFSETQ. The CDR3 loop spans 16 amino acids. The CDR3 is CASSLVTGFSYNEQFF. The CDR3 DNA reads as TGCGCCAGCAGCCTAGTGACAGGGTTCTCCTACAATGAGCAGTTCTTC.

V usage is TRBV9 and J usage is TRBJ2-2, with 7 bases lining up with TRBD1. Germline V lookup: CDR1 SGDLS, CDR2 YYNGEE. V lost 2 bases to trimming and J lost 4 bases; unmatched junction nucleotides: 8. CDR3 length: 16 amino acids. The CDR3 is CASSVPRQGRTGELFF. As DNA, the CDR3 is TGTGCCAGCAGCGTTCCGCGACAGGGACGCACCGGGGAGCTGTTTTTT.

The chain uses TRBV5-1 and TRBJ2-5; D is perhaps TRBD2 (6 bases). The CDR3 loop spans 15 amino acids. The germline V and J ends were trimmed by 0 bases and 1 base, with 10 bases remaining between them. Germline loops: CDR1 SGHRS, CDR2 YFSETQ. CDR3 protein: CASSLGTTPQETQYF. DNA for the CDR3: TGCGCCAGCAGCTTGGGGACTACCCCCCAAGAGACCCAGTACTTC.

The rearrangement uses TRBV6-1 and TRBJ2-5, with 9 bases that match TRBD1. The DNA end is a closer match to TRBJ2-7, so the J assignment may be wrong. The V gene's germline CDR1 is MNHNS and CDR2 SASEGT. The CDR3 is 14 residues long. The CDR3 region is CASRGTGSVLEQYF. The CDR3 DNA reads TGTGCCAGCAGAGGGACAGGGTCGGTCCTCGAGCAGTACTTC.

This chain links TRBV5-5 with TRBJ1-2; TRBD1 might be the D (6 bases). The CDR3 totals 14 residues. With 6 bases removed from V and 6 bases from J, the gap between germline ends came to 18 bases. Germline V CDR1 and CDR2: SGHKS, YYEKEE (reference sequence). The CDR3 sequence is CASTGVGGPHGYTF. CDR3 DNA: TGTGCCAGCACCGGGGTCGGGGGGCCCCATGGCTACACCTTC.

V usage is TRBV28 and J usage is TRBJ2-1, with TRBD2 matching 8 bases. The CDR3 runs to 15 residues. With 7 bases clipped from V and 2 bases from J, the junction kept 7 bases outside the gene matches. The germline V gene has CDR1 MDHEN and CDR2 SYDVKM. The CDR3, as DNA: TGTGCCAGCACTAAAACTAGCGGAGCCTACAATGAGCAGTTCTTC. It is translated as CASTKTSGAYNEQFF.